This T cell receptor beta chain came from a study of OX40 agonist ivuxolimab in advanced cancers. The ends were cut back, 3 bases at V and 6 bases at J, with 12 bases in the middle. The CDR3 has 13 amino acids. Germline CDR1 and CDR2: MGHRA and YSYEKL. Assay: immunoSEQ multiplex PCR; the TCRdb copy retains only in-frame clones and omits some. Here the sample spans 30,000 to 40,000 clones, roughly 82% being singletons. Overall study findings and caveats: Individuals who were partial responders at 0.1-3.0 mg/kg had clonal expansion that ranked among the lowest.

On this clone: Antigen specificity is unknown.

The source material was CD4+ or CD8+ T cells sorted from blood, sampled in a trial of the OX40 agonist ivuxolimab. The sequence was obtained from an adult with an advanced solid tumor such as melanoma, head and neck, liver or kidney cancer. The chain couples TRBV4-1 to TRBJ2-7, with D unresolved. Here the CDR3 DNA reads TGCGCCAGCAGCCAGGGAATCAGAAGCGAGCAGTACTTC. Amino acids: CASSQGIRSEQYF.